This T cell receptor (beta chain) was found in a study of T cell responses to AZD1222 COVID-19 vaccine. Produced via immunoSEQ multiplex PCR; TCRdb's table is partial and in-frame only. Of about 140,000 clones in the sample, 92% were seen once. The source was peripheral blood, collected 28 days after the second AZD1222 dose. The clonotype was recovered from an adult who received the AZD1222 COVID-19 vaccine.

CDR3 sequence (DNA): TGTGCCAGCCGGATGGGGGGCCCCACTGAAGCTTTCTTT. It encodes CASRMGGPTEAFF. The chain has TRBV6-6 and TRBJ1-1; D perhaps matches TRBD1 (6 bases). The germline V gene encodes CDR1 MNHNY and CDR2 SVGAGI (reference sequence). The CDR3 extends over 13 amino acids. V shed 8 bases and J shed 4 bases, with 14 bases lying between them.